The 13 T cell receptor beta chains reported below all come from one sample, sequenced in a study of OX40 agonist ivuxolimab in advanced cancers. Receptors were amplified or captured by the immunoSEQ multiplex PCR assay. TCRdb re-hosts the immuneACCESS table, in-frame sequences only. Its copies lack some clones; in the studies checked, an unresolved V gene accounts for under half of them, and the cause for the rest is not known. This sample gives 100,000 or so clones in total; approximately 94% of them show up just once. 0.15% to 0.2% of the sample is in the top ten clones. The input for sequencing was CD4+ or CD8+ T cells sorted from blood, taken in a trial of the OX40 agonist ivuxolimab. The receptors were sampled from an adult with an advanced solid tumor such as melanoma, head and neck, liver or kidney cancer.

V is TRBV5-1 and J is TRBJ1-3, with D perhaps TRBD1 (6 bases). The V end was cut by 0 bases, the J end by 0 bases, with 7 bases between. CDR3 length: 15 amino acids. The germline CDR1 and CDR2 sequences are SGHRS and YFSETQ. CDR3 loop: CASSLGRGSGNTIYF. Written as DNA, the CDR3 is TGCGCCAGCAGCTTGGGCAGGGGCTCTGGAAACACCATATATTTT.

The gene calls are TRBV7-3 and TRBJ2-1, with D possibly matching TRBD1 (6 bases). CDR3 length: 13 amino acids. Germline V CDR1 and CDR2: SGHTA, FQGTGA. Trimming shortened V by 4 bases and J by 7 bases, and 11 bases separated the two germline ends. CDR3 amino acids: CASSSIQGNEQFF. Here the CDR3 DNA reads TGTGCCAGCAGCTCCATACAGGGAAATGAGCAGTTCTTC.

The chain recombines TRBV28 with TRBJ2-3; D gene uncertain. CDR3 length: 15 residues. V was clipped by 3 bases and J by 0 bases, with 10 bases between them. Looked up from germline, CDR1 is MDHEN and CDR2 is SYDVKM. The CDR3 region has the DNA TGTGCCAGCAGTTTGGTGGTCATTAGCACAGATACGCAGTATTTT. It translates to CASSLVVISTDTQYF. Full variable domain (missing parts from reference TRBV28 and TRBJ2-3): DVKVTQSSRYLVKRTGEKVFLECVQDMDHENMFWYRQDPGLGLRLIYFSYDVKMKEKGDIPEGYSVSREKKERFSLILESASTNQTSMYLCASSLVVISTDTQYFGPGTRLTVL.

DNA for the CDR3: TGCGCCAGCAGCTTGGCCGGGCTCAAGCAGGGCCCTAATGAAAAACTGTTTTTT. This gives the protein CASSLAGLKQGPNEKLFF. This rearrangement joins TRBV5-1 to TRBJ1-4; tentative D call: TRBD1 (5 bases). CDR3 length: 18 residues. Deletions cut 0 bases from V and 3 bases from J, with 18 bases between. Germline V gene data show CDR1 as SGHRS and CDR2 as YFSETQ.

The CDR3 nucleotides are TGTGCCAGCAGCGCCATCTTGGCCCTTACCCAAAACATTCAGTACTTC. Translating it yields CASSAILALTQNIQYF. V gene TRBV7-9 combines with J gene TRBJ2-4; D call uncertain. CDR3 length: 16 residues. Germline V gives CDR1 SEHNR, CDR2 FQNEAQ (reference sequence). The germline V and J ends were trimmed by 5 bases and 5 bases, with 19 bases remaining between them.

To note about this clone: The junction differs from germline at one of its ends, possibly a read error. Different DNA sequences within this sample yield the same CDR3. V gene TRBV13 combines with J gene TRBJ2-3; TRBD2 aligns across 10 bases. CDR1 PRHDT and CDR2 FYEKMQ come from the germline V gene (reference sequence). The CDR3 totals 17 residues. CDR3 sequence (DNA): TGTGCCAGCAGCCATAACGTAGCGGGGGGTAGCACAGATACACAGTATTTT. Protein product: CASSHNVAGGSTDTQYF.

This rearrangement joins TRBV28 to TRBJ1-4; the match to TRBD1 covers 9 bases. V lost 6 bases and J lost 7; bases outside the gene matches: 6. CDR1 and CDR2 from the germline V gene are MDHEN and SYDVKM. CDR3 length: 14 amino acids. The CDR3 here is CASSSGQGREKLFF. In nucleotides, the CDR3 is TGTGCCAGCAGCTCGGGACAGGGACGTGAAAAACTGTTTTTT.

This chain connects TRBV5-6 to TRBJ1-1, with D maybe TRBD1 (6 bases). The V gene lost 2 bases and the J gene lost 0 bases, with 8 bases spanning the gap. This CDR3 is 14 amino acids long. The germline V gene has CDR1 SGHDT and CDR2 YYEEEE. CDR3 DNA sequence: TGTGCCAGCAGCTTTAGGGACATGAACACTGAAGCTTTCTTT. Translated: CASSFRDMNTEAFF.

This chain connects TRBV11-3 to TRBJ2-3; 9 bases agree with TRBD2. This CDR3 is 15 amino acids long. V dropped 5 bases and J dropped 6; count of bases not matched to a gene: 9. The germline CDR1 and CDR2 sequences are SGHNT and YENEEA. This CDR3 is CASSVPLAGTDTQYF. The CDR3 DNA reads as TGTGCCAGCAGCGTCCCCCTAGCGGGGACGGATACGCAGTATTTT.

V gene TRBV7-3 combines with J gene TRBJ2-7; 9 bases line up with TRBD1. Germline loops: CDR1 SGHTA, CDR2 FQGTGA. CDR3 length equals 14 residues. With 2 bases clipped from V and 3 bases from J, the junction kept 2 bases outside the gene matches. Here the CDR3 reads CASSLGTGYYEQYF. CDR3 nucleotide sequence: TGTGCCAGCAGCTTAGGGACAGGGTACTACGAGCAGTACTTC.

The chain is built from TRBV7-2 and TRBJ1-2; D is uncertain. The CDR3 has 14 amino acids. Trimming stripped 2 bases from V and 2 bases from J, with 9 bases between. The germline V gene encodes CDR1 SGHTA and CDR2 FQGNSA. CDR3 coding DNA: TGTGCCAGCAGCTTAAGTACTGGGAACTATGGCTACACCTTC. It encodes CASSLSTGNYGYTF. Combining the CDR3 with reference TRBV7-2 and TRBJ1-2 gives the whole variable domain GAGVSQSPSNKVTEKGKDVELRCDPISGHTALYWYRQSLGQGLEFLIYFQGNSAPDKSGLPSDRFSAERTGGSVSTLTIQRTQQEDSAVYLCASSLSTGNYGYTFGSGTRLTVV.

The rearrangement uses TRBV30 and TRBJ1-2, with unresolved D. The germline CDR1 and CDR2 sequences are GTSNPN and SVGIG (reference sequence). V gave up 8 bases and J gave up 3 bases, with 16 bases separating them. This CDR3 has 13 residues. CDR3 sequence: CAGETGRHYGYTF. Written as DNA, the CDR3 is TGTGCCGGAGAAACGGGGAGACACTATGGCTACACCTTC.

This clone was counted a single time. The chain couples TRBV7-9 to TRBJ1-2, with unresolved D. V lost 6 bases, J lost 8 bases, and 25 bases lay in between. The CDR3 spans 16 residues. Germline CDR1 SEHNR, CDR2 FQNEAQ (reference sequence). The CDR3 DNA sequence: TGTGCCAGCAGTTCTGTTGACTTCGGGGAAATCCGGGGCTACACCTTC. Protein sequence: CASSSVDFGEIRGYTF.